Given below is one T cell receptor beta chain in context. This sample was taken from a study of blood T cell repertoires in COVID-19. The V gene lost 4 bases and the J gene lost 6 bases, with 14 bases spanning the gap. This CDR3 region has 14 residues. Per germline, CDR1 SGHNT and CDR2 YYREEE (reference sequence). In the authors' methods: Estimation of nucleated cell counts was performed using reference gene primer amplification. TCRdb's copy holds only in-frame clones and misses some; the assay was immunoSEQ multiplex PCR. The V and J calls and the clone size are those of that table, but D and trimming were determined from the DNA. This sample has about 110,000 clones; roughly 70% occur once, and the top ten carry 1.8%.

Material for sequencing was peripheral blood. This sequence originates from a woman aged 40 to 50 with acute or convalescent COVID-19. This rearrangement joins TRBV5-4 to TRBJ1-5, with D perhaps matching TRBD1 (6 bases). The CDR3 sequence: CASSRGGDGQPQHF. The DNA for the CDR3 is TGTGCCAGCAGCCGGGGGGGCGATGGTCAGCCCCAGCATTTT. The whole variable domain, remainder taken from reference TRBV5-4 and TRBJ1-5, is ETGVTQSPTHLIKTRGQQVTLRCSSQSGHNTVSWYQQALGQGPQFIFQYYREEENGRGNFPPRFSGLQFPNYSSELNVNALELDDSALYLCASSRGGDGQPQHFGDGTRLSIL.